The next 30 T cell receptor beta chains were all read from a single sample in a study of T cell responses to AZD1222 COVID-19 vaccine. Generated by immunoSEQ multiplex PCR, the TCRdb table keeps only in-frame clones and is missing some. Of around 91,000 clones listed, approximately 89% are singletons. The sample consisted of peripheral blood, taken 28 days after the second AZD1222 dose. These receptors originate from an adult who received the AZD1222 COVID-19 vaccine.

The rearrangement links TRBV9 to TRBJ2-1; D is perhaps TRBD2 (6 bases). V lost 0 bases and J 4 bases, leaving 11 bases between the germline ends. The CDR3 is 15 amino acids. CDR1 is SGDLS and CDR2 is YYNGEE in the germline V gene. CDR3 sequence (DNA): TGTGCCAGCAGCGTAGGAAGGGGACTGTACAATGAGCAGTTCTTC. Protein: CASSVGRGLYNEQFF. Drawing the rest from reference TRBV9 and TRBJ2-1, the complete variable domain is DSGVTQTPKHLITATGQRVTLRCSPRSGDLSVYWYQQSLDQGLQFLIQYYNGEERAKGNILERFSAQQFPDLHSELNLSSLELGDSALYFCASSVGRGLYNEQFFGPGTRLTVL.

The chain couples TRBV2 to TRBJ2-1; D ambiguous. V dropped 2 bases and J dropped 8 bases, with 16 bases sitting between them. Germline CDR1 reads SNHLY; CDR2 reads FYNNEI. The CDR3 sequence is 15 residues long. The CDR3: CASSESVHPPDEQFF. The DNA of the CDR3 is TGTGCCAGCAGTGAATCCGTACACCCGCCGGATGAGCAGTTCTTC.

The chain is built from TRBV2 and TRBJ2-6; the D gene is possibly TRBD2 (6 bases). CDR3 size: 20 residues. Germline CDR1 is SNHLY and CDR2 is FYNNEI. V dropped 8 bases and J dropped 0 bases, with 26 bases sitting between them. In DNA form, the CDR3 reads TGTGCCAGCTGGAGGGCAGGGCAAAGGTCCGGATCCTCTGGGGCCAACGTCCTGACTTTC. This sequence encodes CASWRAGQRSGSSGANVLTF.

The chain links TRBV2 to TRBJ2-3; TRBD2 matches 12 bases. The V segment lost 10 bases and the J segment 4 bases; nucleotides outside the gene matches: 3. Germline V lookup: CDR1 SNHLY, CDR2 FYNNEI. The CDR3 is made up of 13 amino acids. CDR3 nucleotides: TGTGCCAACCTAGCGGGAGGGGCAGATACGCAGTATTTT. Protein sequence: CANLAGGADTQYF.

The chain carries TRBV12-3 or TRBV12-4 and TRBJ1-2; 8 nucleotides line up with TRBD1. This CDR3 contains 12 residues. V gave up 6 bases and J gave up 7 bases; unmatched junction bases: 4. CDR3 sequence (DNA): TGTGCCAGCAGGACAGGGGTACGTGGCTACACCTTC. Encoded protein: CASRTGVRGYTF.

The CDR3 nucleotides read TGTGCCAGCAGCTTAGAAGGCCTCCGGTCCTACAATGAGCAGTTCTTC. Its translation: CASSLEGLRSYNEQFF. This rearrangement joins TRBV11-2 to TRBJ2-1; D remains ambiguous. The CDR3 has 16 residues. Germline V gene lookup returns CDR1 SGHAT and CDR2 FQNNGV. V lost 0 bases and J 1 base, leaving 10 bases between the germline ends.

V usage is TRBV30 and J usage is TRBJ1-5; 7 nucleotides align to TRBD1. Germline CDR1 and CDR2: GTSNPN and SVGIG (reference sequence). Trimming cost V 2 bases and J 6 bases; bases outside gene matches: 10. CDR3 length equals 15 residues. The CDR3 DNA reads TGTGCCTGGAGTACCGGGACAGTCTCGGGTCAGCCCCAGCATTTT. Protein sequence: CAWSTGTVSGQPQHF.

This clone was detected only once. The chain carries TRBV19 and TRBJ2-7; D might be TRBD2 (7 bases). Trimming stripped 7 bases from V and 0 bases from J, with 16 bases between. In germline, CDR1 is LNHDA, CDR2 SQIVND (reference sequence). This CDR3 comprises 15 residues. The CDR3 sequence is CASKGGGPSSYEQYF. Here the CDR3 DNA reads TGTGCCAGTAAAGGGGGGGGGCCGAGCTCCTACGAGCAGTACTTC.

The chain recombines TRBV19 with TRBJ1-5; TRBD1 aligns across 12 bases. V was clipped by 9 bases and J by 1 base; unmatched bases: 13. Germline-derived CDR1 and CDR2 are LNHDA and SQIVND (reference sequence). This CDR3 spans 18 amino acids. The CDR3 is CASGTRDRGLLSNQPQHF. For the CDR3, the DNA is TGTGCCAGCGGCACCCGGGACAGGGGGCTTTTAAGCAATCAGCCCCAGCATTTT.

As to this clone: The junction and the germline gene differ at one end; a read error may be behind it. The V call is TRBV28, the J call TRBJ1-3, with D maybe TRBD1 (6 bases). Germline-derived CDR1 and CDR2 are MDHEN and SYDVKM. The CDR3 is 12 residues long. CDR3 in amino acids: CTSSGGGNTIYF. Here the CDR3 DNA reads TGTACCAGCAGCGGGGGCGGAAACACCATATATTTT.

CDR3 DNA: TGTGCCAGCAGCGGCCCCGGGACACCTGTTGGAGTCGAGCAGTACTTC. Its protein is CASSGPGTPVGVEQYF. This chain joins TRBV7-8 and TRBJ2-7; the D gene is possibly TRBD1 (6 bases). Germline loops: CDR1 SGHVS, CDR2 FQNEAQ. Deletions cut 5 bases from V and 6 bases from J, with 23 bases between. There are 16 residues in the CDR3.

The chain joins TRBV29-1 to TRBJ2-3; possible D gene TRBD2, 7 bases. CDR1 and CDR2 (germline): SQVTM, ANQGSEA. V was pared by 0 bases and J by 0 bases, with 22 bases between. This CDR3 has 19 amino acids. This CDR3 reads CSVEEYYGGGLRSTDTQYF. Written as DNA, the CDR3 is TGCAGCGTTGAAGAGTATTATGGGGGGGGCCTAAGAAGCACAGATACGCAGTATTTT.

The CDR3 DNA follows: TGTGCCATCAGTGGTAACAGAGCTAACACTGAAGCTTTCTTT. This encodes CAISGNRANTEAFF. The V call is TRBV10-3, the J call TRBJ1-1; unclear D gene. CDR1 and CDR2 from the germline V gene are ENHRY and SYGVKD. This CDR3 is 14 amino acids long. Deletions cut 4 bases from V and 2 bases from J, with 11 bases between.

The gene calls are TRBV7-2 and TRBJ2-5; 7 bases align to TRBD1. V gave up 5 bases and J gave up 3 bases; unmatched junction bases: 9. Germline V lookup: CDR1 SGHTA, CDR2 FQGNSA. The CDR3 has 15 amino acids. The CDR3 sequence is CASSGSGRGKETQYF. CDR3 DNA: TGTGCCAGCAGCGGTAGTGGCAGGGGGAAAGAGACCCAGTACTTC.

The table lists this clone with a few counts. The chain is built from TRBV4-3 and TRBJ1-3, with D tentatively TRBD1 (6 bases). Trimming took 4 bases from V and 0 from J, leaving 7 bases between them. Germline V gene sequence: CDR1 LGHNA, CDR2 YSLEER. CDR3 length: 14 amino acids. CDR3 residues: CASSLDSSGNTIYF. CDR3 bases: TGCGCCAGCAGCCTGGACAGCTCTGGAAACACCATATATTTT.

V and J are TRBV18 and TRBJ2-7, with a weak D call TRBD1 (5 bases). The germline V gene has CDR1 KGHSH and CDR2 LQKENI. The V end was cut by 3 bases, the J end by 2 bases, with 8 bases between. The CDR3 is 13 residues long. The CDR3 region has the DNA TGTGCCAGCTCACCCGACAGTACCTACGAGCAGTACTTC. Translating gives CASSPDSTYEQYF. The variable domain in full, completed from reference TRBV18 and TRBJ2-7, reads NAGVMQNPRHLVRRRGQEARLRCSPMKGHSHVYWYRQLPEEGLKFMVYLQKENIIDESGMPKERFSAEFPKEGPSILRIQQVVRGDSAAYFCASSPDSTYEQYFGPGTRLTVT.

V gene TRBV4-1 combines with J gene TRBJ1-3; the D gene is possibly TRBD1 (5 bases). With 1 base removed from V and 0 bases from J, the gap between germline ends came to 10 bases. The CDR3 consists of 16 residues. Germline values: CDR1 MGHRA, CDR2 YSYEKL. CDR3: CASSQGGAVSGNTIYF. DNA for the CDR3: TGCGCCAGCAGCCAAGGAGGGGCAGTCTCTGGAAACACCATATATTTT.

The rearrangement links TRBV7-8 to TRBJ1-1, with D unresolved. CDR3 length: 16 amino acids. Trimming pared 3 bases from V and 5 bases from J, leaving 19 bases between. Germline loops: CDR1 SGHVS, CDR2 FQNEAQ. The CDR3 nucleotides are TGTGCCAGCAGCTTTCCTCCGGGCCTTCTGGGGACTGAAGCTTTCTTT. Translation gives CASSFPPGLLGTEAFF.

CDR3 loop: CASWGGLQNTEAFF. CDR3 nucleotides: TGTGCCAGCTGGGGAGGGCTTCAGAACACTGAAGCTTTCTTT. V is TRBV5-4 and J is TRBJ1-1, with unresolved D. The CDR3 runs 14 residues. V was trimmed by 7 bases and J by 1 base, leaving 14 bases between them. Germline loops: CDR1 SGHNT, CDR2 YYREEE (reference sequence).

This chain uses TRBV28 with TRBJ2-7; 9 nucleotides match TRBD1. From germline, CDR1 is MDHEN and CDR2 SYDVKM. The V segment lost 7 bases and the J segment 6 bases; nucleotides outside the gene matches: 7. The CDR3 has 13 amino acids. The CDR3 region is CASNPTGGGEQYF. Here the CDR3 DNA reads TGTGCCAGCAACCCGACAGGGGGGGGCGAGCAGTACTTC.

This clone was seen a single time. The CDR3: CASSRGLGETQYF. The CDR3 nucleotides read TGTGCCAGCAGCCGAGGACTCGGCGAGACCCAGTACTTC. The rearrangement uses TRBV7-2 and TRBJ2-5; tentative D call: TRBD2 (5 bases). V was pared by 5 bases and J by 5 bases, with 12 bases between. The CDR3 totals 13 residues. From germline, CDR1 is SGHTA and CDR2 FQGNSA.

About this clone: Possible read error: a much larger clone is one base away. The V and J genes are TRBV14 and TRBJ1-5, with a possible D match to TRBD1 (5 bases). The germline CDR1 and CDR2 sequences are SGHDN and FVKESK. The CDR3 is 13 amino acids. V shed 4 bases and J shed 7 bases, with 11 bases lying between them. For the CDR3, the DNA is TGTGCCAGCAGCCGAGGGGTAGGGCAGCCCCAGCATTTT. This translates into CASSRGVGQPQHF.

This clone is a singleton in its sample. The chain's CDR3 is CAWSLVSGSVTGELFF. The CDR3 coding sequence is TGTGCCTGGAGTCTCGTTAGCGGGAGTGTCACCGGGGAGCTGTTTTTT. V is TRBV30 and J is TRBJ2-2; the match to TRBD2 covers 9 bases. The CDR3 loop spans 16 amino acids. V gave up 2 bases and J gave up 4 bases; unmatched junction bases: 8. Germline lookup yields CDR1 GTSNPN and CDR2 SVGIG (reference sequence).

This rearrangement joins TRBV5-4 to TRBJ2-3; tentatively, D is TRBD2 (5 bases). The CDR3 is 13 amino acids. The ends were cut back, 5 bases at V and 1 base at J, with 8 bases in the middle. Germline CDR1 is SGHNT and CDR2 is YYREEE (reference sequence). The CDR3 nucleotides read TGTGCCAGCAGGAATAGCGGCACAGATACGCAGTATTTT. Residues: CASRNSGTDTQYF.

The J gene is TRBJ1-2, the V gene TRBV2, with no clear D. V lost 2 bases and J 7 bases, leaving 8 bases between the germline ends. Per germline, CDR1 SNHLY and CDR2 FYNNEI. The CDR3 consists of 12 residues. CDR3 protein: CASSEQVPGYTF. The CDR3 coding sequence is TGTGCCAGCAGTGAACAGGTCCCTGGCTACACCTTC.

The chain carries TRBV6-5 and TRBJ1-3; a weak D match, TRBD1 (6 bases). Trimming cost V 2 bases and J 4 bases, with 12 bases left between them. The germline V gene encodes CDR1 MNHEY and CDR2 SVGAGI. This CDR3 has 15 amino acids. CDR3 loop: CASSYTRGHGNTIYF. CDR3 coding DNA: TGTGCCAGCAGTTACACCAGGGGTCACGGAAACACCATATATTTT.

The CDR3 sequence: CASSRGPGKDYGYTF. The CDR3 DNA sequence: TGTGCCAGCAGCCGGGGCCCAGGGAAGGACTATGGCTACACCTTC. V usage is TRBV5-4 and J usage is TRBJ1-2, with D possibly being TRBD1 (5 bases). This CDR3 is 15 amino acids long. CDR1 and CDR2 (germline): SGHNT, YYREEE (reference sequence). Trimming cost V 4 bases and J 3 bases, with 16 bases left between them.

The chain uses TRBV5-1 and TRBJ1-2, with a weak D call TRBD1 (6 bases). The V end lost 2 bases, the J end lost 2 bases, and 13 bases lay between the germline ends. This CDR3 contains 15 residues. Germline CDR1 SGHRS, CDR2 YFSETQ. The CDR3 region has the DNA TGCGCCAGCAGCTTTGGGACATCATGGAACTATGGCTACACCTTC. This encodes CASSFGTSWNYGYTF.

V gene TRBV4-1 combines with J gene TRBJ2-7; D is ambiguous. Trimming cost V 1 base and J 4 bases, with 11 bases left between them. Germline-derived CDR1 and CDR2 are MGHRA and YSYEKL. The CDR3 sequence is 14 residues long. For the CDR3, the DNA is TGCGCCAGCAGCCAAGCCCTACTCGGATACGAGCAGTACTTC. This translates into CASSQALLGYEQYF.

The chain carries TRBV7-8 and TRBJ2-1; a weak D match, TRBD1 (6 bases). CDR3 length: 15 amino acids. V was cut by 5 bases and J by 3 bases, with 14 bases left in between. From germline, CDR1 is SGHVS and CDR2 FQNEAQ. The CDR3 sequence is CASSAVGADYNEQFF. The CDR3 region has the DNA TGTGCCAGCAGCGCCGTGGGGGCCGACTACAATGAGCAGTTCTTC.